This T cell receptor (beta chain) was recorded in a study of OX40 agonist ivuxolimab in advanced cancers. Study at large: Prior anti-PD-1, anti-PD-L1 or anti-CTLA-4 therapy did not bar entry, and less than 50% had some.

Only in-frame clones appear in the TCRdb table, and some are missing; sequencing was by immunoSEQ multiplex PCR. Among about 54,000 clones listed, 90% to 95% were seen once. Regarding the study as a whole: Expanded clones were, on average, more numerous among CD8+ T cells than CD4+. Part of the nonresponder group also had normalized T-cell clonal expansion that was low. Antigen targets of the expanded peripheral T cells went undetermined.

This clone was detected once. The antigen is not known. CDR1 is ENHRY, CDR2 SYGVKD, per germline. This CDR3 comprises 15 residues. V was clipped by 2 bases and J by 4 bases; unmatched bases: 8. Sequencing used CD4+ or CD8+ T cells sorted from blood, obtained in a trial of the OX40 agonist ivuxolimab. The chain has TRBV10-3 and TRBJ2-7; TRBD2 matches 7 bases. This TCR came from an adult with an advanced solid tumor such as melanoma, head and neck, liver or kidney cancer. The chain's CDR3 is CAISEGAGAGYEQYF. The CDR3 nucleotides read TGTGCCATCAGTGAGGGGGCGGGAGCGGGATACGAGCAGTACTTC.